The T cell receptor beta chain under discussion was sequenced for a study of shared clonotypes between healthy human individuals. Looking at the study overall: Aged 18 to 49, the donors were a couple of women and a few men. Study observations and caveats: The low donor count limited represented genetic and exposure-history diversity.

Germline CDR1 SGHTA, CDR2 FQGNSA. V was shortened by 3 bases and J by 6 bases, with 12 bases between the two germline ends. The CDR3 totals 13 residues. A remark on this clone: Its antigen remains unidentified.

Data came from immunoSEQ multiplex PCR; TCRdb stores just in-frame clones and leaves some out. The data show approximately 320,000 clones, with approximately 79% seen just once and 10% held by the top ten. The specimen was memory CD4+ T cells sorted from blood. Stated subset: CD45RA-negative fraction. The source is a man aged 25 to 45 in good health. V is TRBV7-2 and J is TRBJ2-7; D remains ambiguous. The chain's CDR3 is CASSFPSGIEQYF. The DNA of the CDR3 is TGTGCCAGCAGCTTTCCCTCAGGTATCGAGCAGTACTTC. The variable domain in full, completed from reference TRBV7-2 and TRBJ2-7, reads GAGVSQSPSNKVTEKGKDVELRCDPISGHTALYWYRQSLGQGLEFLIYFQGNSAPDKSGLPSDRFSAERTGGSVSTLTIQRTQQEDSAVYLCASSFPSGIEQYFGPGTRLTVT.